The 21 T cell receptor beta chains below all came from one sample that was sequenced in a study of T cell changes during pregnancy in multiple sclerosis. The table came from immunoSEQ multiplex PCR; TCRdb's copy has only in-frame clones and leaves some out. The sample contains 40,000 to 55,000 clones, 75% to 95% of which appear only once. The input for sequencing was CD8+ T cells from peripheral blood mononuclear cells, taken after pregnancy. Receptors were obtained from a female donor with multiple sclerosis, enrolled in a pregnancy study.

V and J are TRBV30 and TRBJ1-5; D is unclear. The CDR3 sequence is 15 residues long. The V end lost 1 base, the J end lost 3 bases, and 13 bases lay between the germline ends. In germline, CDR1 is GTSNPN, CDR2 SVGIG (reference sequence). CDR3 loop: CAWSAYNRDNQPQHF. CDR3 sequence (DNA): TGTGCCTGGAGTGCTTATAACAGAGACAATCAGCCCCAGCATTTT.

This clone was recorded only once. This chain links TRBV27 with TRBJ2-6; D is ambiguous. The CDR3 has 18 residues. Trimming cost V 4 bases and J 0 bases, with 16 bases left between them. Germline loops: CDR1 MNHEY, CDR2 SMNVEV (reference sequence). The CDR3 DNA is TGTGCCAGCAGTTCCCGTCTAGTCTCCTCCTCTGGGGCCAACGTCCTGACTTTC. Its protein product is CASSSRLVSSSGANVLTF.

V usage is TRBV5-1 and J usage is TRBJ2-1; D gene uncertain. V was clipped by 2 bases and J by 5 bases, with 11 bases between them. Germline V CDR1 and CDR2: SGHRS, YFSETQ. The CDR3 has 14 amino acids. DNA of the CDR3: TGCGCCAGCAGCTTACGAGCCGAAAACAATGAGCAGTTCTTC. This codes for CASSLRAENNEQFF. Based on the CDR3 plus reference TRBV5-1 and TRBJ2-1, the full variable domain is KAGVTQTPRYLIKTRGQQVTLSCSPISGHRSVSWYQQTPGQGLQFLFEYFSETQRNKGNFPGRFSGRQFSNSRSEMNVSTLELGDSALYLCASSLRAENNEQFFGPGTRLTVL.

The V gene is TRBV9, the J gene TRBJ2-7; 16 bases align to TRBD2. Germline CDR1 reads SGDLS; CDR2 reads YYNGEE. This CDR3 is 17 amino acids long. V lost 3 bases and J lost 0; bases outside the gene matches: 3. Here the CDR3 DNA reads TGTGCCAGCAGCGGGGGACTAGCGGGGGGGAGCTCCTACGAGCAGTACTTC. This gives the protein CASSGGLAGGSSYEQYF. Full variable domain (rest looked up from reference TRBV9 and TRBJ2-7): DSGVTQTPKHLITATGQRVTLRCSPRSGDLSVYWYQQSLDQGLQFLIQYYNGEERAKGNILERFSAQQFPDLHSELNLSSLELGDSALYFCASSGGLAGGSSYEQYFGPGTRLTVT.

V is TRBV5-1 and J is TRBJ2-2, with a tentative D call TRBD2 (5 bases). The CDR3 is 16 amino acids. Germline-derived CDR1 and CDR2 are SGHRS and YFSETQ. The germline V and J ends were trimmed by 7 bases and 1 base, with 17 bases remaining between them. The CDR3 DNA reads TGCGCCAGCCAGCTGGGAGATCAAGGGAACACCGGGGAGCTGTTTTTT. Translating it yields CASQLGDQGNTGELFF.

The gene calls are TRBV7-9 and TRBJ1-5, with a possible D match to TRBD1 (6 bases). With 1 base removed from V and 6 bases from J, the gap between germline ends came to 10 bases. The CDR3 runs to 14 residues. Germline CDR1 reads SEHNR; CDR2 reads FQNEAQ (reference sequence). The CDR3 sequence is CASSLEQGGQPQHF. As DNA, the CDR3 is TGTGCCAGCAGCTTAGAACAGGGTGGTCAGCCCCAGCATTTT.

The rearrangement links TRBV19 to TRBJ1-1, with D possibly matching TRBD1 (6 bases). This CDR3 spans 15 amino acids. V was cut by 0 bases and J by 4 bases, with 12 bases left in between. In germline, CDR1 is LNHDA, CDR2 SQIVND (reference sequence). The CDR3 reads CASSIDQGKGTEAFF. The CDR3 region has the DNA TGTGCCAGTAGTATAGATCAGGGGAAGGGCACTGAAGCTTTCTTT.

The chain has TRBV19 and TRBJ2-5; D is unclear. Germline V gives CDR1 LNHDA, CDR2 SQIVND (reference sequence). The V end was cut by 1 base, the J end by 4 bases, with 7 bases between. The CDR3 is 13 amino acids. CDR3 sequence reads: CASSIVGVETQYF. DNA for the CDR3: TGTGCCAGTAGTATAGTAGGAGTAGAGACCCAGTACTTC.

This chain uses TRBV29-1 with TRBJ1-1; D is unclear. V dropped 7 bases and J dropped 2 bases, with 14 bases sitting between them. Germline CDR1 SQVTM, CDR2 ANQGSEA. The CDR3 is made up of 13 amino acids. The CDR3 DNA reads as TGCAGCGCCGTGGACGGAGGAAACACTGAAGCTTTCTTT. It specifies CSAVDGGNTEAFF. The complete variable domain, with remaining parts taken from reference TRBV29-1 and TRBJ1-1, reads SAVISQKPSRDICQRGTSLTIQCQVDSQVTMMFWYRQQPGQSLTLIATANQGSEATYESGFVIDKFPISRPNLTFSTLTVSNMSPEDSSIYLCSAVDGGNTEAFFGQGTRLTVV.

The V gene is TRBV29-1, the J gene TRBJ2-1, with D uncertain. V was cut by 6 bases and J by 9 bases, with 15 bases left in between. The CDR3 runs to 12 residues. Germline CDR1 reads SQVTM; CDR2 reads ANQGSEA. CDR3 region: CSVAELRSEQFF. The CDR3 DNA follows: TGCAGCGTCGCGGAGCTACGAAGTGAGCAGTTCTTC.

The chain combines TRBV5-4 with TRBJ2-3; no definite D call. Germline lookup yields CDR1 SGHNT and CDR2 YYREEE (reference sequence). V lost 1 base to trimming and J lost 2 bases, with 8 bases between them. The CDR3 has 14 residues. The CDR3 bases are TGTGCCAGCAGCTTGAAAGCGAACACAGATACGCAGTATTTT. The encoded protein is CASSLKANTDTQYF.

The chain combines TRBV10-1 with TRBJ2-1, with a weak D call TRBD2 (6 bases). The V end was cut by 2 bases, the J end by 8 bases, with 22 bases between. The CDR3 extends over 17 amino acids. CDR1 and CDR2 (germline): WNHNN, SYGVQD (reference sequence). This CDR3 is CASSEGVRDSEGDEQFF. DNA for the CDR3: TGCGCCAGCAGTGAGGGGGTCCGGGACTCCGAAGGGGATGAGCAGTTCTTC.

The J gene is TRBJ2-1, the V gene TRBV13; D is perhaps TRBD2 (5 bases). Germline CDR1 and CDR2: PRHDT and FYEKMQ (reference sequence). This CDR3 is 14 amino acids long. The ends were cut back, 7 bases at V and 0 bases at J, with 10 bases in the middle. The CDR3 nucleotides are TGTGCCAGCAACACGGGAAGCTCCTACAATGAGCAGTTCTTC. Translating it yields CASNTGSSYNEQFF.

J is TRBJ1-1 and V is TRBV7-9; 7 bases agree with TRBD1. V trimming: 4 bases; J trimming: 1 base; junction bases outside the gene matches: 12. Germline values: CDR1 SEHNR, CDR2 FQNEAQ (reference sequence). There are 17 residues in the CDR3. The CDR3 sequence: CASSSTKYRGQNTEAFF. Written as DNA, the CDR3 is TGTGCCAGCAGCTCCACAAAGTACAGGGGACAGAACACTGAAGCTTTCTTT.

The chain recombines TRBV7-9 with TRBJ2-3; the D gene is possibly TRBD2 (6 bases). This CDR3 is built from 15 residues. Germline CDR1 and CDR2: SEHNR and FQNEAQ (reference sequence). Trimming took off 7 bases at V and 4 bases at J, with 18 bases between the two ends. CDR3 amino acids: CASTPGVVPPDTQYF. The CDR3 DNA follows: TGTGCCAGCACCCCGGGGGTAGTCCCGCCAGATACGCAGTATTTT.

The CDR3: CASRRGYQGQPQHF. The CDR3 DNA is TGTGCCAGCAGACGGGGGTATCAAGGTCAGCCCCAGCATTTT. V usage is TRBV2 and J usage is TRBJ1-5; tentative D call: TRBD1 (5 bases). CDR3 size: 14 residues. V gave up 6 bases and J gave up 6 bases, with 15 bases separating them. Germline CDR1 SNHLY, CDR2 FYNNEI.

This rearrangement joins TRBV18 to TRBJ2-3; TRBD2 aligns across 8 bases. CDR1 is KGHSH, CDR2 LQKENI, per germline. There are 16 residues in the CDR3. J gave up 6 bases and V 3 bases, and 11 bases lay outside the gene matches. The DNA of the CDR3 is TGTGCCAGCTCACCTCGGGAGGGGCAAAATACTGATACGCAGTATTTT. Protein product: CASSPREGQNTDTQYF.

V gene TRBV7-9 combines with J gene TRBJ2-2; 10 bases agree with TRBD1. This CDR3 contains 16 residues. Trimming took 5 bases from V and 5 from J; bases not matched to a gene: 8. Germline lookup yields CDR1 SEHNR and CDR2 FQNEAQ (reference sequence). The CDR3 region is CASSATTGGDTGELFF. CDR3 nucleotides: TGTGCCAGCAGCGCAACGACAGGGGGCGATACCGGGGAGCTGTTTTTT.

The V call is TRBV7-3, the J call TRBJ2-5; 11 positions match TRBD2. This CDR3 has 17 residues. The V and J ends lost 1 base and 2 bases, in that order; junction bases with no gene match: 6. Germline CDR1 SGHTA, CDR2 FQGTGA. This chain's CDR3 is CASSLNGASGGQETQYF. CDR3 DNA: TGTGCCAGCAGCTTAAATGGGGCTAGCGGGGGGCAAGAGACCCAGTACTTC.

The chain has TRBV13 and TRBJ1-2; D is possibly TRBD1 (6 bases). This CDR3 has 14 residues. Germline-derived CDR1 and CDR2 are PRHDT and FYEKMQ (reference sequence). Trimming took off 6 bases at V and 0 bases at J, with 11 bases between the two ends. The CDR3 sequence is CASSPDRSNYGYTF. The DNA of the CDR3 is TGTGCCAGCAGTCCGGACAGATCTAACTATGGCTACACCTTC.

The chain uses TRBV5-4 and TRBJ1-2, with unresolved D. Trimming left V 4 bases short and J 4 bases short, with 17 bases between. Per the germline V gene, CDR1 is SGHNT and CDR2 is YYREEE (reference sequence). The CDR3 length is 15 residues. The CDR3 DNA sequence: TGTGCCAGCAGCGGGTGGGTGGGCGAAGTCTATGGCTACACCTTC. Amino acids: CASSGWVGEVYGYTF. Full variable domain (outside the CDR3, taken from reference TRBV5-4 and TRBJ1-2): ETGVTQSPTHLIKTRGQQVTLRCSSQSGHNTVSWYQQALGQGPQFIFQYYREEENGRGNFPPRFSGLQFPNYSSELNVNALELDDSALYLCASSGWVGEVYGYTFGSGTRLTVV.